This is a list of T cell receptor beta chains from one sample in a study of CD8 T cells in ankylosing spondylitis. TCRdb used MiXCR to reprocess the 5' RACE reads, holding one entry per CDR3 protein. The sample contains 230,000 or so distinct CDR3 sequences, 15% to 20% of which appear only once. The specimen sequenced was blood, either unsorted or a sorted T cell fraction (not recorded which). These receptors came from a male donor with ankylosing spondylitis or in good health (not recorded which). Each CDR3 is given with its conserved first and last residue.

j_gene: TRBJ2-7; v_gene: TRBV7-9; CDR3aa: CASRSGTGVEQYF
j_gene: TRBJ2-2; v_gene: TRBV5-6; CDR3aa: CASSVYGTGELFF
j_gene: TRBJ2-5; v_gene: TRBV29-1; CDR3aa: CSVPRPNQETQYF
j_gene: TRBJ2-1; v_gene: TRBV20-1; CDR3aa: CSAKAESSYNEQFF
j_gene: TRBJ2-1; v_gene: TRBV29-1; CDR3aa: CSVEGNGEQFF
j_gene: TRBJ2-2; v_gene: TRBV5-1; CDR3aa: CASSPTSRDTGELFF
j_gene: TRBJ2-7; v_gene: TRBV4-2; CDR3aa: CASSQDVYEQYF
j_gene: TRBJ2-7; v_gene: TRBV7-3; CDR3aa: CANKGDQSEQYF
j_gene: TRBJ1-2; v_gene: TRBV6-5; CDR3aa: CASSHGTGGIGYTF
j_gene: TRBJ2-3; v_gene: TRBV6-5; CDR3aa: CASSLGLATDTQYF
j_gene: TRBJ2-1; v_gene: TRBV7-2; CDR3aa: CASSLVAGPLNEQFF
j_gene: TRBJ2-3; v_gene: TRBV5-1; CDR3aa: CASSLDFLLTDTQYF
j_gene: TRBJ2-1; v_gene: TRBV20-1; CDR3aa: CSARDVTSGSVEQFF
j_gene: TRBJ2-3; v_gene: TRBV19; CDR3aa: CASSIGLAGGTDTQYF
j_gene: TRBJ2-7; v_gene: TRBV5-1; CDR3aa: CASSLESLAGNEQYF
j_gene: TRBJ2-3; v_gene: TRBV3-1; CDR3aa: CATCPGEFETDTQYF
j_gene: TRBJ1-2; v_gene: TRBV29-1; CDR3aa: CSVEVLDAFINYGYTF
j_gene: TRBJ2-3; v_gene: TRBV28; CDR3aa: CASSLPGSLAPNPPDTQYF
j_gene: TRBJ2-1; v_gene: TRBV20-1; CDR3aa: CSATGLATYNEQFF
j_gene: TRBJ2-7; v_gene: TRBV13; CDR3aa: CASSSGGRLNEQYF
j_gene: TRBJ2-1; v_gene: TRBV2; CDR3aa: CASSPRDRGLGEQFF
j_gene: TRBJ2-7; v_gene: TRBV2; CDR3aa: CASSETAGVYEQYF
j_gene: TRBJ2-4; v_gene: TRBV29-1; CDR3aa: CSVELAGPISRLAKNIQYF
j_gene: TRBJ2-2; v_gene: TRBV20-1; CDR3aa: CSAWQDTGELFF
j_gene: TRBJ2-7; v_gene: TRBV27; CDR3aa: CASRALLDRAYEQYF
j_gene: TRBJ2-2; v_gene: TRBV7-9; CDR3aa: CASSSRGPSTGELFF
j_gene: TRBJ2-3; v_gene: TRBV4-3; CDR3aa: CASSPGSGDTQYF